Ten or more counts support the clone carrying this T cell receptor beta chain. No antigen is known for it. The record originates from a study of T cells in Graves' hyperthyroidism and ophthalmopathy. The study, taken as a whole, reports: Before onset, by a median of around six months, the model predicted ophthalmopathy.

The germline V and J ends were trimmed by 5 bases and 7 bases, with 15 bases remaining between them. The CDR3 runs 13 residues. Per germline, CDR1 SGHTA and CDR2 FQGTGA. Regions amplified from RNA transcripts were the TCR beta CDR3 regions. In the first-round RT-PCR of the TCR CDR3, the HTBI primer set was used. TCRdb itself ran the multiplex PCR reads through MiXCR, one entry per CDR3 protein. There are a few hundred thousand distinct CDR3 sequences in the sample; around 15% occur only once, and roughly 50% lies in the top ten. The authors took PBMCs from 10 ml fresh peripheral blood. Sequenced input: blood. The sequence was collected from a woman aged 60 to 75 with Graves' ophthalmopathy. This chain connects TRBV7-3 to TRBJ2-7, with D perhaps being TRBD1 or TRBD2 (5 bases each). CDR3 DNA sequence: TGTGCCAGCAGCCTGACAGTGGGCGGGGAGCAGTACTTC. The encoded protein is CASSLTVGGEQYF.